A selection of T cell receptor delta chains follows, all from one sample in a study of Vγ9Vδ2 T cells in congenital toxoplasmosis. TCRdb re-called clones from the reads using CATT. The sample holds several hundred delta-chain clones, about an eighth seen once. The sequenced sample consisted of gamma-delta T cells from blood. Every receptor here comes from a child under 10 years old born to a mother with Toxoplasma gondii infection during pregnancy, either congenitally infected or uninfected (not recorded which). Each CDR3 is given with its conserved first and last residue. The D gene is left open where the match is weak. A row's size may be missing; if present it is once, few, many or a size class.

j_call: TRDJ4; v_call: TRDV2; clone_size: large; d_call: TRDD3; cdr3_aa: CACDTVGLLGERPLIF; cdr3_nt: TGTGCCTGTGACACCGTGGGGCTACTGGGGGAGAGACCCCTGATCTTT
j_call: TRDJ1; v_call: TRDV2; clone_size: large; d_call: TRDD3; cdr3_aa: CACDTWGNTDKLIF; cdr3_nt: TGTGCCTGTGACACCTGGGGGAACACCGATAAACTCATCTTT
j_call: TRDJ1; v_call: TRDV3; clone_size: medium-sized; d_call: TRDD3; cdr3_aa: CAFGPWGIRNTDKLIF; cdr3_nt: TGTGCCTTTGGGCCGTGGGGGATACGCAACACCGATAAACTCATCTTT
j_call: TRDJ1; v_call: TRDV1; clone_size: large; d_call: TRDD3; cdr3_aa: CALGEPPRSIVLGDTCADKLIF; cdr3_nt: TGTGCTCTTGGGGAGCCCCCTCGGAGCATCGTACTGGGGGATACTTGCGCCGATAAACTCATCTTT
j_call: TRDJ1; v_call: TRDV2; clone_size: large; d_call: .; cdr3_aa: CACDRSGDARLYTDKLIF; cdr3_nt: TGTGCCTGTGACCGCAGCGGGGATGCCAGACTTTACACCGATAAACTCATCTTT
j_call: TRDJ1; v_call: TRDV2; clone_size: large; d_call: .; cdr3_aa: CACDTWGLNPDKLIF; cdr3_nt: TGTGCCTGTGACACCTGGGGCCTCAACCCCGATAAACTCATCTTT
j_call: TRDJ1; v_call: TRDV2; clone_size: .; d_call: .; cdr3_aa: CACDTGRGKKTDTDKLIF; cdr3_nt: TGTGCCTGTGACACCGGCCGGGGCAAAAAGACGGACACCGATAAACTCATCTTT
j_call: TRDJ1; v_call: TRDV2; clone_size: large; d_call: TRDD3; cdr3_aa: CACDYWGIRADKLIF; cdr3_nt: TGTGCCTGTGACTACTGGGGGATACGCGCCGATAAACTCATCTTT
j_call: TRDJ1; v_call: TRDV2; clone_size: large; d_call: .; cdr3_aa: CACDTLGSRGTDKLIF; cdr3_nt: TGTGCCTGTGACACCCTGGGGTCCCGAGGCACCGATAAACTCATCTTT
j_call: TRDJ1; v_call: TRDV3; clone_size: large; d_call: .; cdr3_aa: CAFAIRLLLGGTDKLIF; cdr3_nt: TGTGCCTTCGCCATCCGCCTACTGCTGGGAGGCACCGATAAACTCATCTTT
j_call: TRDJ1; v_call: TRDV2; clone_size: large; d_call: .; cdr3_aa: CACDTPWGIDTDKLIF; cdr3_nt: TGTGCCTGTGACACTCCCTGGGGTATTGACACCGATAAACTCATCTTT
j_call: TRDJ1; v_call: TRDV1; clone_size: large; d_call: TRDD3; cdr3_aa: CALGELPPRTGGCYKLIF; cdr3_nt: TGTGCTCTTGGGGAACTACCCCCCCGTACTGGGGGATGCTATAAACTCATCTTT
j_call: TRDJ1; v_call: TRDV2; clone_size: few; d_call: .; cdr3_aa: CACDTVGDQSSWDTDKLIF; cdr3_nt: TGTGCCTGTGACACCGTAGGGGATCAAAGCTCCTGGGACACCGATAAACTCATCTTT
j_call: TRDJ1; v_call: TRDV2; clone_size: large; d_call: TRDD3; cdr3_aa: CACDVLGDGDKLIF; cdr3_nt: TGTGCCTGTGACGTACTGGGGGATGGCGATAAACTCATCTTT
j_call: TRDJ3; v_call: TRDV1; clone_size: .; d_call: TRDD3; cdr3_aa: CALGEPPRSIVLGDTPTPSSWDTRQMFF; cdr3_nt: TGTGCTCTTGGGGAGCCCCCTCGGAGCATCGTACTGGGGGATACGCCCACCCCGAGCTCCTGGGACACCCGACAGATGTTTTTC
j_call: TRDJ1; v_call: TRDV3; clone_size: large; d_call: .; cdr3_aa: CALRNGVYSADKLIF; cdr3_nt: TGTGCCCTAAGGAACGGGGTATACTCGGCCGATAAACTCATCTTT
j_call: TRDJ1; v_call: TRDV1; clone_size: few; d_call: TRDD3; cdr3_aa: CALGERPLLTYVLGDVLSATDKLIF; cdr3_nt: TGTGCTCTTGGGGAACGTCCTCTATTGACATACGTTCTGGGGGATGTTCTATCGGCTACCGATAAACTCATATTT
j_call: TRDJ1; v_call: TRDV1; clone_size: large; d_call: TRDD3; cdr3_aa: CALGELGLMYWGIPTPTDTRRTDKLIF; cdr3_nt: TGTGCTCTTGGGGAACTAGGCTTGATGTACTGGGGGATACCAACCCCTACCGACACGCGGCGGACCGATAAACTCATCTTT
j_call: TRDJ2; v_call: TRDV2; clone_size: large; d_call: .; cdr3_aa: CACDTIGTSLTAQLFF; cdr3_nt: TGTGCCTGTGACACGATAGGGACCTCTTTGACAGCACAACTCTTCTTT
j_call: TRDJ1; v_call: TRDV1; clone_size: .; d_call: .; cdr3_aa: CALGDPSSREYTDKLIF; cdr3_nt: TGTGCTCTTGGGGATCCCTCCTCAAGGGAGTACACCGATAAACTCATCTTT
j_call: TRDJ3; v_call: TRDV2; clone_size: large; d_call: TRDD3; cdr3_aa: CACDKAGGYSSSWDTRQMFF; cdr3_nt: TGTGCCTGTGACAAGGCTGGGGGATACTCCAGCTCCTGGGACACCCGACAGATGTTTTTC
j_call: TRDJ3; v_call: TRDV2; clone_size: large; d_call: TRDD3; cdr3_aa: CACDGIRSDTRQMFF; cdr3_nt: TGTGCCTGTGACGGGATACGCTCGGACACCCGACAGATGTTTTTC
j_call: TRDJ3; v_call: TRDV2; clone_size: large; d_call: TRDD3; cdr3_aa: CACDNWGSSWDTRQMFF; cdr3_nt: TGTGCCTGTGACAACTGGGGGAGCTCCTGGGACACCCGACAGATGTTTTTC
j_call: TRDJ3; v_call: TRDV2; clone_size: large; d_call: TRDD3; cdr3_aa: CACDTGGYSSWDTRQMFF; cdr3_nt: TGTGCCTGTGACACTGGGGGATACAGCTCCTGGGACACCCGACAGATGTTTTTC